Below are 18 T cell receptor beta chains sequenced from a single sample in a study of HIV-infected children after antiretroviral therapy interruption. The TCR library was built from RNA with a 3' RACE protocol and unique molecular identifiers. TCRdb re-called the 3' RACE reads through MiXCR, storing one row per CDR3 protein. The top ten clones hold over 0.65% of a sample with more than 40,000 distinct CDR3 sequences, more than 3.5% of them seen once. The treatment here: PENTA 11 planned treatment interruption arm or continuous ART arm. This material consisted of CD45RA+ CD4+ T cells from PBMCs, pooled from several time points, taken from a donor given antiretroviral therapy, either interrupted or continuous. Subset specified: naive CD4+ CD45RA+ CD45RO- T cells. The origin of the receptors is a pool of human donors with HIV.

This clonotype was recorded many times. V usage is TRBV11-2 and J usage is TRBJ1-2; D unclear. Germline V CDR1 and CDR2: SGHAT, FQNNGV. This CDR3 is 15 amino acids long. V lost 2 bases and J 0 bases, leaving 10 bases between the germline ends. The CDR3 spells CASSLRPQPNYGYTF. The CDR3 DNA is TGTGCCAGCAGCTTAAGGCCACAACCTAACTATGGCTACACCTTC.

This clonotype was seen at least ten times. The chain links TRBV20-1 to TRBJ1-4; the D is unclear. The germline V gene has CDR1 DFQATT and CDR2 SNEGSKA (reference sequence). The ends were cut back, 6 bases at V and 4 bases at J, with 12 bases in the middle. The CDR3 length is 13 residues. CDR3 sequence reads: CSAVYSLNEKLFF. CDR3 DNA: TGCAGTGCCGTATACAGCCTTAATGAAAAACTGTTTTTT.

This clonotype was counted many times. The V gene is TRBV11-2, the J gene TRBJ1-1; D unclear. This CDR3 spans 14 amino acids. Germline CDR1 SGHAT, CDR2 FQNNGV. The V end was cut by 2 bases, the J end by 2 bases, with 9 bases between. The CDR3 sequence is CASSLKRLNTEAFF. For the CDR3, the DNA is TGTGCCAGCAGCTTAAAACGCCTAAACACTGAAGCTTTCTTT.

This chain joins TRBV15 and TRBJ2-3, with 8 bases fitting TRBD2. CDR3 length: 15 amino acids. Germline V gene data show CDR1 as LNHNV and CDR2 as YYDKDF (reference sequence). The V gene end was trimmed by 1 base and the J gene end by 4 bases; junction bases not matched to a gene: 4. CDR3 sequence reads: CATSRVAGGSDTQYF. CDR3 DNA sequence: TGTGCCACCAGCAGAGTTGCGGGGGGATCAGATACGCAGTATTTT.

The table lists this clonotype with many counts. The chain combines TRBV20-1 with TRBJ2-7; 7 bases are a match to TRBD1. V lost 1 base and J lost 2; bases outside the gene matches: 2. The V gene's germline CDR1 is DFQATT and CDR2 SNEGSKA (reference sequence). The CDR3 runs to 13 residues. CDR3 region: CSARGQGAYEQYF. DNA for the CDR3: TGCAGTGCTAGAGGGCAGGGGGCCTACGAGCAGTACTTC.

This clonotype was found once. The chain carries TRBV2 and TRBJ1-1; perhaps TRBD1 as D (6 bases). This CDR3 contains 13 residues. V was cut by 7 bases and J by 2 bases, with 11 bases left in between. Germline CDR1 and CDR2: SNHLY and FYNNEI. CDR3 loop: CASTQDRNTEAFF. The DNA of the CDR3 is TGTGCCAGCACCCAGGACAGAAACACTGAAGCTTTCTTT.

This clonotype was seen at least ten times. The J gene is TRBJ1-1, the V gene TRBV27; D gene ambiguous. The CDR3 spans 14 residues. Per the germline V gene, CDR1 is MNHEY and CDR2 is SMNVEV (reference sequence). V was pared by 4 bases and J by 0 bases, with 9 bases between. The DNA for the CDR3 is TGTGCCAGCAGTTCTTTAGGGCTGAACACTGAAGCTTTCTTT. This gives the protein CASSSLGLNTEAFF.

This clonotype was seen many times. V usage is TRBV12-3 or TRBV12-4 and J usage is TRBJ1-5; D not certain. The CDR3 has 13 residues. V was shortened by 2 bases and J by 5 bases, with 7 bases between the two germline ends. Here the CDR3 reads CASSLREYQPQHF. DNA for the CDR3: TGTGCCAGCAGTTTACGGGAGTATCAGCCCCAGCATTTT.

This clonotype was seen at least ten times. The chain is built from TRBV29-1 and TRBJ1-4, with D hard to call. The V end was cut by 5 bases, the J end by 7 bases, with 11 bases between. The CDR3 is made up of 12 amino acids. CDR1 and CDR2 from the germline V gene are SQVTM and ANQGSEA. CDR3 bases: TGCAGCGTTAGAGGTGGAGGTGAAAAACTGTTTTTT. This gives the protein CSVRGGGEKLFF.

This clonotype was detected many times. This sequence joins TRBV18 and TRBJ1-2, with TRBD1 identical over 7 bases. CDR3 length equals 13 residues. Per germline, CDR1 KGHSH and CDR2 LQKENI. The V and J ends lost 0 bases and 6 bases, in that order; junction bases with no gene match: 1. The CDR3 nucleotides read TGTGCCAGCTCACCACCGGGACAGAATGGCTACACCTTC. Translating it yields CASSPPGQNGYTF.

This clonotype was picked up many times. The chain carries TRBV23-1 and TRBJ1-4, with 7 positions matching TRBD1. TRBV23-1 is reported as an ORF; its role is uncertain. This CDR3 comprises 17 residues. The V segment lost 1 base and the J segment 8 bases; nucleotides outside the gene matches: 13. The CDR3 region has the DNA TGCGCCAGCAGTCAATTCGGGGACAGCCCCTACGAGGAAAAACTGTTTTTT. Amino acid sequence: CASSQFGDSPYEEKLFF.

In its sample, this clonotype was seen many times. The chain uses TRBV27 and TRBJ2-7; D is uncertain. V lost 10 bases, J lost 3 bases, and 13 bases lay in between. Germline CDR1 is MNHEY and CDR2 is SMNVEV (reference sequence). CDR3 length: 12 residues. As DNA, the CDR3 is TGTGCCATAAGATCCCCAGGCTACGAGCAGTACTTC. It codes for CAIRSPGYEQYF.

This clonotype was observed many times. The chain has TRBV12-3 or TRBV12-4 and TRBJ1-5; D gene ambiguous. Trimming cost V 3 bases and J 4 bases, with 13 bases left between them. This CDR3 spans 15 amino acids. CDR3 sequence (DNA): TGTGCCAGCAGTTTGGCTGAACAGTATAATCAGCCCCAGCATTTT. Its protein product is CASSLAEQYNQPQHF.

This clonotype was detected many times. The V gene is TRBV19, the J gene TRBJ2-7, with TRBD1 matching 7 bases. V shed 6 bases and J 2 bases; nucleotides not matched to a gene: 10. Germline V gene data show CDR1 as LNHDA and CDR2 as SQIVND (reference sequence). There are 15 residues in the CDR3. The CDR3 loop is CASSDPGTEAYEQYF. The CDR3 coding sequence is TGTGCCAGTAGCGATCCCGGGACAGAGGCCTACGAGCAGTACTTC.

This clonotype has ten or more counts. This chain uses TRBV4-1 with TRBJ1-2; unclear D gene. From germline, CDR1 is MGHRA and CDR2 YSYEKL. The ends were cut back, 4 bases at V and 6 bases at J, with 15 bases in the middle. CDR3 length: 14 amino acids. CDR3 DNA sequence: TGCGCCAGCAGCCGACCGGGCAAACTTGATGGCTACACCTTC. Amino acid sequence: CASSRPGKLDGYTF.

The chain recombines TRBV12-3 or TRBV12-4 with TRBJ2-7; 12 positions agree with TRBD2. J gave up 5 bases and V 8 bases, and 4 bases lay outside the gene matches. The CDR3 covers 13 residues. CDR3 sequence (DNA): TGTGCCAGCCGACTAGCGGGGGTCCACGAGCAGTACTTC. It yields the protein CASRLAGVHEQYF.

The chain uses TRBV2 and TRBJ2-7, with D possibly matching TRBD2 (6 bases). The germline V gene encodes CDR1 SNHLY and CDR2 FYNNEI. Trimming cost V 4 bases and J 2 bases, with 12 bases left between them. This CDR3 comprises 14 residues. CDR3 coding DNA: TGTGCCAGCAGTGCAGGGAGGTTTACCTACGAGCAGTACTTC. As protein: CASSAGRFTYEQYF.

This clonotype has ten or more counts. The chain couples TRBV2 to TRBJ2-3; D is ambiguous. CDR1 is SNHLY, CDR2 FYNNEI, per germline. V shed 7 bases and J shed 2 bases, with 7 bases lying between them. The CDR3 contains 12 residues. CDR3 DNA sequence: TGTGCCAGCACCAGAGACACAGATACGCAGTATTTT. This encodes CASTRDTDTQYF.